The T cell receptor (beta chain) described here comes from a study of OX40 agonist ivuxolimab in advanced cancers. Overall study context: A mean age of roughly 60 years, range roughly 23 to 85, was recorded, and 70% to 85% were male.

With regard to this clone: Its antigen is undetermined.

The V end lost 4 bases, the J end lost 1 base, and 11 bases lay between the germline ends. From germline, CDR1 is LNHDA and CDR2 SQIVND (reference sequence). This CDR3 contains 15 residues. Data came from immunoSEQ multiplex PCR; TCRdb stores just in-frame clones and leaves some out. The profile shows 70,000 to 75,000 clones, 85% of them singletons. The sampling schedule covered blood at baseline, cycle 4 day 1, and cycle 7 day 1. Whole-study results and caveats: CD8+ T cells showed, on average, more clonal expansion than CD4+ cells. No determination was made of the antigen specificity of the expanded peripheral T cells.

The TCR sequence derives from an adult with an advanced solid tumor such as melanoma, head and neck, liver or kidney cancer. The genes are TRBV19 and TRBJ1-5; D is unclear. Sequencing was performed on CD4+ or CD8+ T cells sorted from blood, taken in a trial of the OX40 agonist ivuxolimab. Written as DNA, the CDR3 is TGTGCCAGTAGTAGCTGGGTTGGGAGCAATCAGCCCCAGCATTTT. Its translation: CASSSWVGSNQPQHF.